Listed here are 27 T cell receptor beta chains from one sample, sequenced in a study of CD8 T cells in Susac syndrome. RNA in amounts of roughly 0.5 to 1 ug was reverse transcribed with random hexamers. TCRdb reprocessed the immunoSEQ multiplex PCR reads with MiXCR, giving one entry per CDR3 protein. Of roughly 400,000 distinct CDR3 sequences detected, 85% appear once; the ten largest clones hold about 0.1%. The sample consisted of CD8+ T cells from PBMCs. These receptors all come from a human donor with multiple sclerosis.

V gene TRBV29-1 combines with J gene TRBJ1-1, with D possibly matching TRBD1 (6 bases). The length of the CDR3 is 13 residues. V lost 7 bases, J lost 3 bases, and 15 bases lay in between. Germline assignment: CDR1 SQVTM and CDR2 ANQGSEA. The CDR3 sequence: CSASGVSDTEAFF. The CDR3 DNA follows: TGCAGCGCCTCAGGGGTCTCGGACACTGAAGCTTTCTTT.

The rearrangement links TRBV6-5 to TRBJ1-2; 7 bases fit TRBD1. The CDR3 runs 16 residues. Germline V gives CDR1 MNHEY, CDR2 SVGAGI. With 4 bases clipped from V and 3 bases from J, the junction kept 11 bases outside the gene matches. CDR3 sequence (DNA): TGTGCCAGCAGTTTCCCCGGGGGAGGGGGCGACTATGGCTACACCTTC. Translating it yields CASSFPGGGGDYGYTF.

The chain joins TRBV19 to TRBJ2-7, with TRBD1 identical over 7 bases. Unmatched junction bases numbered 4, after V lost 1 base and J lost 1 base. CDR3 length: 15 amino acids. Germline V lookup: CDR1 LNHDA, CDR2 SQIVND (reference sequence). The CDR3 DNA is TGTGCCAGTAGTATAGTCGGGGACAGATCCTACGAGCAGTACTTC. It specifies CASSIVGDRSYEQYF.

This rearrangement joins TRBV5-1 to TRBJ2-7; TRBD2 is a possible D gene (6 bases). CDR1 and CDR2 from the germline V gene are SGHRS and YFSETQ. CDR3 size: 15 residues. V was trimmed by 2 bases and J by 5 bases, leaving 17 bases between them. In DNA form, the CDR3 reads TGCGCCAGCAGCTTCCGATTGGGGGGATCCGACGAGCAGTACTTC. Residues: CASSFRLGGSDEQYF.

The gene calls are TRBV2 and TRBJ1-1; D gene ambiguous. Germline V gene data show CDR1 as SNHLY and CDR2 as FYNNEI. Trimming took off 2 bases at V and 2 bases at J, with 9 bases between the two ends. This CDR3 is built from 14 residues. CDR3 protein: CASSEWGPNTEAFF. CDR3 DNA sequence: TGTGCCAGCAGTGAATGGGGTCCAAACACTGAAGCTTTCTTT.

The genes are TRBV11-2 and TRBJ2-7; D possibly corresponds to TRBD1 (5 bases). The CDR3 has 13 amino acids. Trimming pared 2 bases from V and 4 bases from J, leaving 9 bases between. CDR1 and CDR2 (germline): SGHAT, FQNNGV. The CDR3 nucleotides are TGTGCCAGCAGCTTAACGGACACATACGAGCAGTACTTC. It translates to CASSLTDTYEQYF.

V gene TRBV5-4 combines with J gene TRBJ1-2; 9 bases map to TRBD1. The germline CDR1 and CDR2 sequences are SGHNT and YYREEE (reference sequence). There are 14 residues in the CDR3. The V and J ends lost 4 bases and 7 bases, in that order; junction bases with no gene match: 8. The CDR3 reads CASSDGTGYTGYTF. In DNA form, the CDR3 reads TGTGCCAGCAGCGACGGGACAGGGTATACTGGCTACACCTTC.

The rearrangement links TRBV10-1 to TRBJ2-7; 10 nucleotides agree with TRBD2. The V gene's germline CDR1 is WNHNN and CDR2 SYGVQD (reference sequence). CDR3 size: 12 residues. Trimming removed 8 bases from V and 5 bases from J; junction bases left unmatched: 3. CDR3 in DNA: TGCGCCAGCCAGACTAGCGGGCACGAGCAGTACTTC. Protein product: CASQTSGHEQYF.

This CDR3 reads CASSQDGLLQETQYF. CDR3 nucleotide sequence: TGCGCCAGCAGCCAAGATGGACTGTTACAAGAGACCCAGTACTTC. The rearrangement links TRBV4-1 to TRBJ2-5; D might be TRBD2 (5 bases). The germline gives CDR1 MGHRA, CDR2 YSYEKL. V lost 0 bases and J 2 bases, leaving 10 bases between the germline ends. The CDR3 has 15 amino acids.

In this sample, this clonotype turned up a few times. The chain couples TRBV27 to TRBJ2-3, with TRBD2 matching 9 bases. Germline lookup yields CDR1 MNHEY and CDR2 SMNVEV (reference sequence). There are 14 residues in the CDR3. Trimming removed 9 bases from V and 3 bases from J; junction bases left unmatched: 7. This CDR3 is CASTKAGGTDTQYF. CDR3 nucleotide sequence: TGTGCCAGTACCAAAGCGGGAGGTACAGATACGCAGTATTTT.

CDR3 sequence (DNA): TGCAGCGTCAGACTACAGGGGGAAGCTTTCTTT. Translation gives CSVRLQGEAFF. The chain links TRBV29-1 to TRBJ1-1; TRBD1 matches at 7 bases. CDR1 is SQVTM and CDR2 is ANQGSEA in the germline V gene. This CDR3 comprises 11 residues. J was trimmed by 8 bases and V by 6 bases; bases with no gene match: 6.

As to this clonotype: A read error may produce the germline difference seen at one junction end. The chain is built from TRBV5-6 and TRBJ2-5, with 9 bases lining up with TRBD2. Germline CDR1 reads SGHDT; CDR2 reads YYEEEE. The CDR3 extends over 17 amino acids. The CDR3 nucleotides are TGTGCCAGCGGGCTAGCGGGACAAAAATCCACCCAAGAGACCCAGCACTTC. As protein: CASGLAGQKSTQETQHF. Full variable domain (remainder filled in from reference TRBV5-6 and TRBJ2-5): DAGVTQSPTHLIKTRGQQVTLRCSPKSGHDTVSWYQQALGQGPQFIFQYYEEEERQRGNFPDRFSGHQFPNYSSELNVNALLLGDSALYLCASGLAGQKSTQETQHFGPGTRLLVL.

This clonotype was observed a handful of times. V is TRBV4-2 and J is TRBJ2-7; 8 nucleotides line up with TRBD2. The CDR3 covers 15 residues. CDR1 and CDR2 from the germline V gene are LGHNA and YNFKEQ. V lost 0 bases and J lost 0; bases outside the gene matches: 1. The CDR3 here is CASSQESGSSYEQYF. CDR3 coding DNA: TGTGCCAGCAGCCAAGAAAGCGGGAGCTCCTACGAGCAGTACTTC.

V is TRBV11-2 and J is TRBJ1-1, with D maybe TRBD1 (5 bases). V was cut by 7 bases and J by 4 bases, with 19 bases left in between. The germline gives CDR1 SGHAT, CDR2 FQNNGV. The CDR3 length is 15 residues. Here the CDR3 reads CASNVGGGLVTEAFF. The CDR3 nucleotides read TGTGCCAGCAACGTAGGTGGGGGGTTAGTCACTGAAGCTTTCTTT.

The genes are TRBV5-1 and TRBJ1-2; D is ambiguous. Germline loops: CDR1 SGHRS, CDR2 YFSETQ. Deletions cut 0 bases from V and 4 bases from J, with 13 bases between. The CDR3 runs 15 residues. For the CDR3, the DNA is TGCGCCAGCAGCTTGGAAGGCGGAGCAGGCTATGGCTACACCTTC. It is translated as CASSLEGGAGYGYTF.

This clonotype appeared once. The rearrangement joins TRBV29-1 to TRBJ2-7; D ambiguous. The CDR3 spans 12 residues. Per germline, CDR1 SQVTM and CDR2 ANQGSEA. V was pared by 1 base and J by 2 bases, with 6 bases between. CDR3 nucleotide sequence: TGCAGCGTTGAAGTAAGAGCCTACGAGCAGTACTTC. This codes for CSVEVRAYEQYF.

The chain carries TRBV6-5 and TRBJ1-5; D call uncertain. The CDR3 covers 15 residues. Germline V gene lookup returns CDR1 MNHEY and CDR2 SVGAGI. The V end was cut by 0 bases, the J end by 4 bases, with 10 bases between. The CDR3 is CASSYSAGTNQPQHF. CDR3 DNA sequence: TGTGCCAGCAGTTACTCCGCGGGCACTAATCAGCCCCAGCATTTT.

The V call is TRBV25-1, the J call TRBJ2-5; D is undetermined. Trimming took 7 bases from V and 7 from J, leaving 10 bases between them. CDR1 MGHDK and CDR2 SYGVNS come from the germline V gene. CDR3 length: 11 residues. The CDR3 coding sequence is TGTGCCAGCATTGTCGGTAGGACCCAGTACTTC. Its translation: CASIVGRTQYF.

A single count supports this clonotype. The chain couples TRBV12-5 to TRBJ1-1; D is uncertain. The CDR3 covers 18 residues. V was pared by 0 bases and J by 1 base, with 18 bases between. Germline assignment: CDR1 LGHNT and CDR2 FRNRAP. The CDR3 here is CASGLVLEEGMANTEAFF. The CDR3 nucleotides are TGTGCTAGTGGTTTGGTACTTGAGGAGGGAATGGCGAACACTGAAGCTTTCTTT. Complete variable domain (other parts from reference TRBV12-5 and TRBJ1-1): DARVTQTPRHKVTEMGQEVTMRCQPILGHNTVFWYRQTMMQGLELLAYFRNRAPLDDSGMPKDRFSAEMPDATLATLKIQPSEPRDSAVYFCASGLVLEEGMANTEAFFGQGTRLTVV.

The V gene is TRBV20-1, the J gene TRBJ2-3; 10 bases agree with TRBD2. The V and J ends lost 2 bases and 7 bases, in that order; junction bases with no gene match: 15. Looked up from germline, CDR1 is DFQATT and CDR2 is SNEGSKA (reference sequence). The CDR3 runs to 17 residues. CDR3 in DNA: TGCAGTGCTAGAATGTCCCCCTCGCTAGCGGGAGCCCATACGCAGTATTTT. It is translated as CSARMSPSLAGAHTQYF.

V is TRBV30 and J is TRBJ1-1; the match to TRBD1 covers 9 bases. Trimming cost V 1 base and J 0 bases; bases outside gene matches: 3. Germline V gives CDR1 GTSNPN, CDR2 SVGIG (reference sequence). The CDR3 sequence is 15 residues long. The CDR3 sequence: CAWSEGTGMNTEAFF. The CDR3 nucleotides read TGTGCCTGGAGTGAGGGGACAGGGATGAACACTGAAGCTTTCTTT.

The rearrangement links TRBV27 to TRBJ1-2; D is possibly TRBD1 (6 bases). The CDR3 is 12 amino acids. Germline-derived CDR1 and CDR2 are MNHEY and SMNVEV (reference sequence). V shed 5 bases and J shed 8 bases, with 12 bases lying between them. CDR3 bases: TGTGCCAGCAGTCCACAGGGTGAAGGCTACACCTTC. Protein sequence: CASSPQGEGYTF.

The chain joins TRBV4-1 to TRBJ1-1; D is unresolved. The germline V gene encodes CDR1 MGHRA and CDR2 YSYEKL. This CDR3 is 12 amino acids long. V lost 6 bases and J lost 10, with 15 bases in between. The CDR3 is CASSRRRGVAFF. CDR3 sequence (DNA): TGCGCCAGCAGTCGCCGCCGGGGAGTAGCTTTCTTT.

This chain uses TRBV6-1 with TRBJ2-6; D ambiguous. Germline assignment: CDR1 MNHNS and CDR2 SASEGT. This CDR3 is built from 18 residues. V was shortened by 4 bases and J by 0 bases, with 16 bases between the two germline ends. The CDR3 DNA reads as TGTGCCAGCAGTGCGCCATCGTATCCGAGCTCTGGGGCCAACGTCCTGACTTTC. Its protein product is CASSAPSYPSSGANVLTF.

V and J are TRBV10-2 and TRBJ2-3; perhaps TRBD2 as D (6 bases). Germline values: CDR1 WSHSY, CDR2 SAAADI. The CDR3 runs to 15 residues. V was cut by 0 bases and J by 5 bases, with 12 bases left in between. CDR3 bases: TGCGCCAGCAGTGAGTCCGGACTACTCAAAGATACGCAGTATTTT. This sequence encodes CASSESGLLKDTQYF.

The V and J genes are TRBV6-5 and TRBJ2-3; no clear D. Deletions cut 1 base from V and 5 bases from J, with 10 bases between. This CDR3 has 14 amino acids. In germline, CDR1 is MNHEY, CDR2 SVGAGI. The DNA for the CDR3 is TGTGCCAGCAGTTACTGGGCGGCGAAAGATACGCAGTATTTT. This codes for CASSYWAAKDTQYF.

This chain connects TRBV9 to TRBJ2-3; D is unclear. The CDR3 spans 13 residues. V lost 6 bases, J lost 3 bases, and 11 bases lay in between. The germline V gene encodes CDR1 SGDLS and CDR2 YYNGEE. The CDR3 protein is CASTDHSTDTQYF. The CDR3 DNA sequence: TGTGCCAGCACCGACCATTCAACAGATACGCAGTATTTT.